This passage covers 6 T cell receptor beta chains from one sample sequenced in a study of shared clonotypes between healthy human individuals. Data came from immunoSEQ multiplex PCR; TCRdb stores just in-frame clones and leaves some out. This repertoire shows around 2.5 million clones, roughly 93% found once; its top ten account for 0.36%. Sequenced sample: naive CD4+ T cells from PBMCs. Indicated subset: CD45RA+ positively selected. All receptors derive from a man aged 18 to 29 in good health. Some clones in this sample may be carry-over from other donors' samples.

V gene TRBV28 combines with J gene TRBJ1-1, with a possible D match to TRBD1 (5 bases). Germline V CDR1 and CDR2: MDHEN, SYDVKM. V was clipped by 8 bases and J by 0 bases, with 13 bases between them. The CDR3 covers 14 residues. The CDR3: CASDPGTVNTEAFF. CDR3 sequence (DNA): TGTGCCAGCGATCCCGGGACCGTGAACACTGAAGCTTTCTTT.

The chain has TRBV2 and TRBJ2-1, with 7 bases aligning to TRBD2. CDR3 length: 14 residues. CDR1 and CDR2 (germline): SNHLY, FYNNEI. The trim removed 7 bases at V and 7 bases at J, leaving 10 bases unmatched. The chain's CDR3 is CASNGPGRGNEQFF. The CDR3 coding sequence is TGTGCCAGCAACGGGCCTGGGCGGGGGAATGAGCAGTTCTTC.

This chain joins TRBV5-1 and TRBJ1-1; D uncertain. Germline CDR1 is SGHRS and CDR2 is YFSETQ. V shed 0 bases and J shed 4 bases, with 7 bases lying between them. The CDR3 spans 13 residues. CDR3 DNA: TGCGCCAGCAGCTTGGACCGAATCACTGAAGCTTTCTTT. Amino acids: CASSLDRITEAFF.

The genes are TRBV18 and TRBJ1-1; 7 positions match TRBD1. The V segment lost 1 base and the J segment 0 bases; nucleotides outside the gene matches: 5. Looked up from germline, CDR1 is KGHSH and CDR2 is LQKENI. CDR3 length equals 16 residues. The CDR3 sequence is CASSPQGQMMNTEAFF. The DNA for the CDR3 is TGTGCCAGCTCACCACAGGGACAGATGATGAACACTGAAGCTTTCTTT. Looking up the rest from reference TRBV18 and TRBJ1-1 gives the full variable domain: NAGVMQNPRHLVRRRGQEARLRCSPMKGHSHVYWYRQLPEEGLKFMVYLQKENIIDESGMPKERFSAEFPKEGPSILRIQQVVRGDSAAYFCASSPQGQMMNTEAFFGQGTRLTVV.

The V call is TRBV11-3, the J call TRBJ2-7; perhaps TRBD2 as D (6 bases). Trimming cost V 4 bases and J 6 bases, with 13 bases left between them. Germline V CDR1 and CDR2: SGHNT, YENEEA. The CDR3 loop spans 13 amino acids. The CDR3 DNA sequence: TGTGCCAGCAGCTCATTCGGGGGTGGCGAGCAGTACTTC. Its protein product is CASSSFGGGEQYF. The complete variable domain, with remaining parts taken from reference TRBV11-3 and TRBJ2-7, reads EAGVVQSPRYKIIEKKQPVAFWCNPISGHNTLYWYLQNLGQGPELLIRYENEEAVDDSQLPKDRFSAERLKGVDSTLKIQPAELGDSAVYLCASSSFGGGEQYFGPGTRLTVT.

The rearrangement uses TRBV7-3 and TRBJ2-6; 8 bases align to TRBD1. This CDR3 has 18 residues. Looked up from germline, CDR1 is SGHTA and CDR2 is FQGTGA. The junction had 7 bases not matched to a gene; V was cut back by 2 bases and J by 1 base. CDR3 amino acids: CASSLGAGGRSGANVLTF. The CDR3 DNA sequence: TGTGCCAGCAGCTTAGGGGCAGGGGGCCGATCTGGGGCCAACGTCCTGACTTTC.